Listed below are T cell receptor beta chains from one sample, sequenced in a study of molecular identifiers for immune sequencing clone quantification. TCRdb itself ran the PCR reads through MiXCR, one entry per CDR3 protein. In the table there are some 94,000 distinct CDR3 sequences, 25% of which are singletons. The sample comprised naive CD8+ T cells from blood, with Jurkat cell RNA spiked in. The origin of the receptors is a human donor in good health. Some libraries in this study had Jurkat cell RNA spiked in. Each CDR3 is given with its conserved first and last residue. D genes are given only for firm matches. Clone size is shown for a subset of rows, as once, few, many or a class of expanded clone.

J: TRBJ2-3; V: TRBV4-1; D: TRBD2; size: few; CDR3: CASSHLKGSGDTDTQYF; DNA: TGCGCCAGCAGCCATCTGAAAGGTAGCGGGGACACAGATACGCAGTATTTT
J: TRBJ2-5; V: TRBV29-1; D: .; size: many; CDR3: CSVDLRGSQKETQYF; DNA: TGCAGCGTTGATCTAAGGGGCAGCCAGAAAGAGACCCAGTACTTC
J: TRBJ2-1; V: TRBV30; D: TRBD1; size: many; CDR3: CAWSVTLAGGKQFF; DNA: TGTGCCTGGAGTGTAACCCTTGCAGGGGGCAAGCAGTTCTTC
J: TRBJ2-7; V: TRBV29-1; D: .; size: .; CDR3: CSVLDYEQYF; DNA: TGCAGCGTTTTGGACTACGAGCAGTACTTC
J: TRBJ2-1; V: TRBV20-1; D: .; size: .; CDR3: CSAREDSREQFF; DNA: TGCAGTGCTAGGGAGGACAGTCGGGAGCAGTTCTTC
J: TRBJ2-2; V: TRBV27; D: .; size: .; CDR3: CASSLSSGTGELFF; DNA: TGTGCCAGCAGTTTATCATCCGGGACCGGGGAGCTGTTTTTT
J: TRBJ2-7; V: TRBV7-9; D: .; size: many; CDR3: CATQTGAYGEQYF; DNA: TGTGCCACCCAGACCGGGGCCTACGGCGAGCAGTACTTC
J: TRBJ2-3; V: TRBV29-1; D: .; size: many; CDR3: CSVEDSGLTGDTQYF; DNA: TGCAGCGTTGAAGATTCTGGACTAACGGGAGATACGCAGTATTTT
J: TRBJ2-7; V: TRBV30; D: .; size: few; CDR3: CAWSVGGALEQYF; DNA: TGTGCCTGGAGTGTCGGAGGGGCTCTCGAGCAGTACTTC
J: TRBJ1-1; V: TRBV11-3; D: .; size: .; CDR3: CASSLGGGASEAFF; DNA: TGTGCCAGCAGCTTAGGAGGGGGGGCGAGCGAAGCTTTCTTT
J: TRBJ2-1; V: TRBV29-1; D: .; size: .; CDR3: CSVGPTGTQSVSYNEQFF; DNA: TGCAGCGTTGGGCCAACCGGGACCCAATCTGTTTCCTACAATGAGCAGTTCTTC
J: TRBJ2-5; V: TRBV12-3/TRBV12-4; D: .; size: few; CDR3: CASSPTSQGPGEAQYF; DNA: TGTGCCAGCAGCCCCACCTCACAGGGGCCGGGAGAGGCCCAGTACTTC
J: TRBJ1-1; V: TRBV7-6; D: .; size: .; CDR3: CTSSLTEAAEAFF; DNA: TGCACCAGCAGCTTGACGGAGGCGGCTGAAGCTTTCTTT
J: TRBJ2-7; V: TRBV20-1; D: TRBD2; size: few; CDR3: CSAPGLAGAFSYEQYF; DNA: TGCAGTGCCCCGGGACTAGCGGGAGCCTTTTCCTACGAGCAGTACTTC
J: TRBJ2-2; V: TRBV30; D: TRBD1; size: .; CDR3: CACPGQGGGELFF; DNA: TGTGCCTGCCCGGGACAGGGAGGAGGGGAGCTGTTTTTT
J: TRBJ2-7; V: TRBV5-1; D: .; size: few; CDR3: CASSLAGSHEQYF; DNA: TGCGCCAGCAGCTTGGCGGGCAGCCACGAGCAGTACTTC
J: TRBJ2-7; V: TRBV5-5; D: .; size: .; CDR3: CASSSPVSYEQYF; DNA: TGTGCCAGCAGCTCCCCCGTTTCCTACGAGCAGTACTTC
J: TRBJ2-3; V: TRBV28; D: TRBD2; size: .; CDR3: CASIQGLARGTTQYF; DNA: TGTGCCAGCATCCAAGGACTAGCGAGAGGAACTACGCAGTATTTT
J: TRBJ2-7; V: TRBV9; D: .; size: .; CDR3: CASSGDNYEQYF; DNA: TGTGCCAGCAGCGGGGACAACTACGAGCAGTACTTC
J: TRBJ2-7; V: TRBV14; D: .; size: .; CDR3: CASSQLDNYEQYF; DNA: TGTGCCAGCAGCCAATTGGACAACTACGAGCAGTACTTC
J: TRBJ2-7; V: TRBV5-8; D: .; size: many; CDR3: CASSPVGFSYEQYF; DNA: TGTGCCAGCAGCCCGGTGGGCTTCTCCTACGAGCAGTACTTC
J: TRBJ2-2; V: TRBV9; D: .; size: .; CDR3: CASSSDGVGANTGELFF; DNA: TGTGCCAGCAGCTCGGACGGCGTTGGTGCGAACACCGGGGAGCTGTTTTTT
J: TRBJ1-3; V: TRBV5-1; D: .; size: few; CDR3: CAITNSIISGNTIYF; DNA: TGCGCCATCACCAACAGCATCATCTCTGGAAACACCATATATTTT
J: TRBJ1-1; V: TRBV6-5; D: TRBD1; size: many; CDR3: CASSYFGFRGITEAFF; DNA: TGTGCCAGCAGTTACTTTGGTTTCAGGGGGATCACTGAAGCTTTCTTT
J: TRBJ2-7; V: TRBV20-1; D: .; size: many; CDR3: CSAPGALRSYEQYF; DNA: TGCAGTGCCCCAGGGGCATTGCGCTCCTACGAGCAGTACTTC
J: TRBJ2-3; V: TRBV6-2/TRBV6-3; D: TRBD2; size: .; CDR3: CASGGLAENTDTQYF; DNA: TGTGCCAGCGGGGGACTAGCGGAAAACACAGATACGCAGTATTTT
J: TRBJ1-1; V: TRBV20-1; D: .; size: many; CDR3: CSARASTEAFF; DNA: TGCAGTGCTAGAGCGAGCACTGAAGCTTTCTTT
J: TRBJ2-1; V: TRBV27; D: .; size: few; CDR3: CASSLFGGTYNEQFF; DNA: TGTGCCAGCAGTTTATTTGGCGGGACCTACAATGAGCAGTTCTTC
J: TRBJ1-5; V: TRBV7-6; D: .; size: many; CDR3: CASSLDWTNQPQHF; DNA: TGTGCCAGCAGCCTGGACTGGACGAATCAGCCCCAGCATTTT
J: TRBJ2-1; V: TRBV28; D: TRBD2; size: .; CDR3: CASSVTSLSSYNEQFF; DNA: TGTGCCAGCAGTGTGACTAGCCTGAGCTCCTACAATGAGCAGTTCTTC
J: TRBJ1-1; V: TRBV16; D: .; size: few; CDR3: CASSQSLDTEAFF; DNA: TGTGCCAGCAGCCAATCCTTAGACACTGAAGCTTTCTTT
J: TRBJ2-3; V: TRBV27; D: .; size: many; CDR3: CASSPRWDSDTQYF; DNA: TGTGCCAGCAGTCCCAGATGGGACTCAGATACGCAGTATTTT
J: TRBJ1-1; V: TRBV4-1; D: TRBD1; size: many; CDR3: CASSQGQGHTEAFF; DNA: TGCGCCAGCAGCCAAGGACAGGGGCACACTGAAGCTTTCTTT
J: TRBJ2-3; V: TRBV15; D: TRBD2; size: many; CDR3: CATSRTTSGPTDTQYF; DNA: TGTGCCACCAGCAGGACCACTAGCGGGCCCACAGATACGCAGTATTTT
J: TRBJ1-1; V: TRBV5-1; D: TRBD1; size: many; CDR3: CASSTSTGLDTEAFF; DNA: TGCGCCAGCAGCACCTCGACAGGGTTGGACACTGAAGCTTTCTTT
J: TRBJ2-6; V: TRBV13; D: TRBD1; size: many; CDR3: CASSFQGAHSGANVLTF; DNA: TGTGCCAGCAGCTTCCAGGGGGCGCACTCTGGGGCCAACGTCCTGACTTTC
J: TRBJ2-1; V: TRBV7-2; D: TRBD2; size: .; CDR3: CASTPLAGGLNEQFF; DNA: TGTGCCAGCACCCCCCTAGCGGGAGGCTTAAATGAGCAGTTCTTC
J: TRBJ1-5; V: TRBV6-2/TRBV6-3; D: .; size: few; CDR3: CASTTPLWQGLQPQHF; DNA: TGTGCCAGCACCACCCCTTTGTGGCAGGGATTACAGCCCCAGCATTTT
J: TRBJ1-1; V: TRBV4-3; D: TRBD1; size: many; CDR3: CASSQGTGSLTEAFF; DNA: TGCGCCAGCAGCCAAGGGACAGGGAGTCTCACTGAAGCTTTCTTT
J: TRBJ1-1; V: TRBV20-1; D: TRBD1; size: many; CDR3: CSARRGTGTGSVLNTEAFF; DNA: TGCAGTGCCAGGAGGGGTACCGGGACAGGGTCAGTGTTGAACACTGAAGCTTTCTTT
J: TRBJ1-1; V: TRBV7-6; D: .; size: .; CDR3: CASSLYGQGNVAFF; DNA: TGTGCCAGCAGCTTATATGGGCAGGGGAATGTAGCTTTCTTT
J: TRBJ2-5; V: TRBV5-3; D: .; size: .; CDR3: CASSGMDGRETQYF; DNA: TGTGCGAGCAGCGGAATGGACGGTCGGGAGACCCAGTACTTC
J: TRBJ2-2; V: TRBV14; D: TRBD2; size: .; CDR3: CASSLGRRLAPNTGELFF; DNA: TGTGCCAGCAGCCTAGGAAGACGACTAGCGCCCAACACCGGGGAGCTGTTTTTT
J: TRBJ2-3; V: TRBV4-1; D: .; size: .; CDR3: CASSLIAAADTQYF; DNA: TGCGCCAGCAGCCTAATAGCGGCGGCAGATACGCAGTATTTT
J: TRBJ2-7; V: TRBV4-3; D: TRBD2; size: many; CDR3: CASSLGLAGDSEQYF; DNA: TGCGCCAGCAGCCTGGGACTAGCGGGAGACTCCGAGCAGTACTTC
J: TRBJ2-3; V: TRBV3-1; D: TRBD2; size: few; CDR3: CASSPWTSGSGGDTQYF; DNA: TGTGCCAGCAGCCCATGGACTAGCGGGAGCGGTGGGGATACGCAGTATTTT
J: TRBJ2-7; V: TRBV5-6; D: .; size: once; CDR3: CASSPWGLSYEQHF; DNA: TGTGCCAGCAGCCCGTGGGGACTCTCCTACGAGCAGCACTTC
J: TRBJ2-1; V: TRBV25-1; D: TRBD2; size: .; CDR3: CAGTSGGWNEQFF; DNA: TGTGCCGGCACTAGCGGGGGCTGGAATGAGCAGTTCTTC
J: TRBJ2-7; V: TRBV6-2/TRBV6-3; D: .; size: .; CDR3: CTSSYLGRFGEQYF; DNA: TGTACCAGCAGTTACTTAGGACGATTCGGAGAGCAGTACTTC
J: TRBJ2-1; V: TRBV6-4; D: TRBD2; size: many; CDR3: CASSGSGGFSEQFF; DNA: TGTGCCAGCAGTGGTAGCGGGGGATTTAGTGAGCAGTTCTTC
J: TRBJ2-1; V: TRBV11-2; D: TRBD2; size: many; CDR3: CASSLEAGDNEQFF; DNA: TGTGCCAGCAGCTTAGAAGCGGGGGATAATGAGCAGTTCTTC
J: TRBJ2-3; V: TRBV3-1; D: .; size: many; CDR3: CASSQWPEQYF; DNA: TGTGCCAGCAGCCAATGGCCAGAGCAGTATTTT
J: TRBJ1-6; V: TRBV5-6; D: .; size: .; CDR3: CASSLAGSYSPLHF; DNA: TGTGCCAGCAGCTTGGCCGGGTCTTATTCACCCCTCCACTTT
J: TRBJ1-5; V: TRBV7-9; D: .; size: many; CDR3: CASSQLNQPQHF; DNA: TGTGCCAGCAGCCAGCTCAATCAGCCCCAGCATTTT
J: TRBJ1-3; V: TRBV12-3/TRBV12-4; D: .; size: few; CDR3: CASSPGGRSIYF; DNA: TGTGCCAGCAGCCCGGGAGGCCGGTCCATATATTTT
J: TRBJ1-2; V: TRBV4-3; D: .; size: few; CDR3: CASSQDITISGYTF; DNA: TGCGCCAGCAGCCAAGATATCACAATCAGTGGCTACACCTTC
J: TRBJ2-5; V: TRBV6-5; D: .; size: many; CDR3: CASSAYGSDDETQYF; DNA: TGTGCCAGCAGTGCTTACGGCAGCGACGACGAGACCCAGTACTTC
J: TRBJ2-3; V: TRBV12-3/TRBV12-4; D: .; size: many; CDR3: CASGMFVVTDTQYF; DNA: TGTGCCAGTGGCATGTTTGTGGTCACAGATACGCAGTATTTT
J: TRBJ1-5; V: TRBV27; D: .; size: .; CDR3: CASSLWGDRNQPQHF; DNA: TGTGCCAGCAGTTTATGGGGAGATCGCAATCAGCCCCAGCATTTT
J: TRBJ2-5; V: TRBV4-1; D: .; size: .; CDR3: CASSQDFSATWETQYF; DNA: TGCGCCAGCAGCCAAGATTTTTCCGCCACGTGGGAGACCCAGTACTTC